Listed here are 17 T cell receptor beta chains from one sample, sequenced in a study of cytomegalovirus exposure and HLA in healthy donors. The primer mix had 60 Vbeta and 13 Jbeta primers. The assay was immunoSEQ multiplex PCR, and TCRdb's table has in-frame clones only and misses some. The sample contains roughly 180,000 clones, around four fifths of which appear only once. The sequenced sample was PBMCs. The receptors shown here come from a boy aged 2 to 10 in good health and CMV-seronegative.

The genes are TRBV9 and TRBJ2-2; 8 bases align to TRBD1. The J segment lost 1 base and the V segment lost 3 bases, leaving 5 bases of the junction unmatched. This CDR3 spans 16 amino acids. From germline, CDR1 is SGDLS and CDR2 YYNGEE. The CDR3, as DNA: TGTGCCAGCAGCGATCAGGGGGCCCTGAACACCGGGGAGCTGTTTTTT. Its protein product is CASSDQGALNTGELFF.

The V gene is TRBV2, the J gene TRBJ2-5; maybe TRBD2 (6 bases). The germline CDR1 and CDR2 sequences are SNHLY and FYNNEI. V was pared by 2 bases and J by 3 bases, with 13 bases between. The CDR3 has 15 residues. CDR3 sequence: CASSELGRLEETQYF. DNA for the CDR3: TGTGCCAGCAGTGAATTGGGGAGGTTAGAAGAGACCCAGTACTTC.

This chain connects TRBV7-9 to TRBJ2-3; D unresolved. V was trimmed by 1 base and J by 3 bases, leaving 11 bases between them. CDR3 size: 15 residues. Germline V gene lookup returns CDR1 SEHNR and CDR2 FQNEAQ (reference sequence). The CDR3 reads CASSLVSRTTDTQYF. DNA of the CDR3: TGTGCCAGCAGCTTAGTGAGTAGAACTACAGATACGCAGTATTTT.

The chain uses TRBV4-3 and TRBJ2-5, with 7 bases aligning to TRBD2. After removal of 0 bases from V and 7 bases from J, the junction contained 5 bases not matched to a gene. The V gene's germline CDR1 is LGHNA and CDR2 YSLEER. The CDR3 is 14 residues long. The DNA of the CDR3 is TGCGCCAGCAGCCAAGAAGCGGGGATGTGGACCCAGTACTTC. It is translated as CASSQEAGMWTQYF.

V usage is TRBV11-2 and J usage is TRBJ1-1; tentatively, D is TRBD1 (6 bases). V was clipped by 2 bases and J by 5 bases, with 12 bases between them. CDR1 and CDR2 from the germline V gene are SGHAT and FQNNGV. This CDR3 is built from 14 residues. CDR3 coding DNA: TGTGCCAGCAGCTTAAACAGGGAAGAGACTGAAGCTTTCTTT. It is translated as CASSLNREETEAFF.

V usage is TRBV19 and J usage is TRBJ2-7, with 8 bases that match TRBD1. Germline values: CDR1 LNHDA, CDR2 SQIVND (reference sequence). Unmatched junction bases numbered 6, after V lost 4 bases and J lost 1 base. CDR3 size: 15 residues. In nucleotides, the CDR3 is TGTGCCAGTAGTAACCCAGGGGGCCAATCCTACGAGCAGTACTTC. Translation gives CASSNPGGQSYEQYF.

This clone turned up a few times. The genes are TRBV27 and TRBJ2-3; a weak D match, TRBD2 (6 bases). Germline loops: CDR1 MNHEY, CDR2 SMNVEV (reference sequence). CDR3 size: 17 residues. The V end was cut by 7 bases, the J end by 4 bases, with 24 bases between. As DNA, the CDR3 is TGTGCCAGCAAGCGGCCCTCAGCCATTCCGGGGGCAGATACGCAGTATTTT. Its protein product is CASKRPSAIPGADTQYF.

The chain combines TRBV6-1 with TRBJ2-7; no clear D. The CDR3 is made up of 14 amino acids. CDR1 and CDR2 from the germline V gene are MNHNS and SASEGT. V shed 6 bases and J shed 0 bases, with 12 bases lying between them. The CDR3: CASRPTVNSYEQYF. CDR3 DNA sequence: TGTGCCAGCAGACCGACTGTGAACTCCTACGAGCAGTACTTC.

This clone was seen a single time. V and J are TRBV5-1 and TRBJ2-2; TRBD2 matches 8 bases. With 5 bases clipped from V and 5 bases from J, the junction kept 11 bases outside the gene matches. This CDR3 contains 16 residues. Germline CDR1 SGHRS, CDR2 YFSETQ. The CDR3 region has the DNA TGCGCCAGCAGACTCGTCCCGGGACTAGGAACCGGGGAGCTGTTTTTT. Protein product: CASRLVPGLGTGELFF.

The chain carries TRBV5-6 and TRBJ1-2; 9 nucleotides line up with TRBD1. CDR1 SGHDT and CDR2 YYEEEE come from the germline V gene. This CDR3 spans 16 amino acids. Germline trimming cut 0 bases from V and 4 bases from J; bases unmatched to any gene: 7. CDR3 loop: CASSLGRTGVAYGYTF. DNA for the CDR3: TGTGCCAGCAGCTTGGGACGGACAGGGGTTGCCTATGGCTACACCTTC.

J is TRBJ1-1 and V is TRBV5-1; 9 bases are shared with TRBD1. The germline CDR1 and CDR2 sequences are SGHRS and YFSETQ. The CDR3 spans 16 residues. V trimming: 4 bases; J trimming: 5 bases; junction bases outside the gene matches: 12. The CDR3 DNA sequence: TGCGCCAGCAGCACCGGGACAGGGTCATTAGGTACTGAAGCTTTCTTT. Protein: CASSTGTGSLGTEAFF.

The CDR3 loop reads CASSPAPGQGLKLFF. For the CDR3, the DNA is TGTGCCAGCTCACCGGCGCCGGGACAGGGGTTGAAACTGTTTTTT. The chain employs TRBV18 and TRBJ1-4; 10 bases match TRBD1. The CDR3 covers 15 residues. CDR1 is KGHSH and CDR2 is LQKENI in the germline V gene. J lost 11 bases, V lost 3 bases, and 9 bases had no gene match.

The V call is TRBV7-3, the J call TRBJ2-2; 7 positions agree with TRBD1. V gave up 6 bases and J gave up 0 bases; unmatched junction bases: 7. Per the germline V gene, CDR1 is SGHTA and CDR2 is FQGTGA. The CDR3 totals 16 residues. The CDR3, as DNA: TGTGCCAGCAGTTCACAGGGGTTAACGAACACCGGGGAGCTGTTTTTT. This gives the protein CASSSQGLTNTGELFF.

The chain joins TRBV7-2 to TRBJ1-2; 9 bases are shared with TRBD1. Looked up from germline, CDR1 is SGHTA and CDR2 is FQGNSA. V dropped 4 bases and J dropped 7; count of bases not matched to a gene: 22. This CDR3 contains 19 residues. CDR3 sequence: CASSSPGGSGTGPAGGYTF. For the CDR3, the DNA is TGTGCCAGCAGCTCCCCGGGGGGCTCCGGGACAGGGCCGGCGGGTGGCTACACCTTC. Filled out from reference TRBV7-2 and TRBJ1-2, the complete variable domain reads GAGVSQSPSNKVTEKGKDVELRCDPISGHTALYWYRQSLGQGLEFLIYFQGNSAPDKSGLPSDRFSAERTGGSVSTLTIQRTQQEDSAVYLCASSSPGGSGTGPAGGYTFGSGTRLTVV.

The chain carries TRBV4-1 and TRBJ1-6; D is perhaps TRBD1 (5 bases). With 4 bases removed from V and 0 bases from J, the gap between germline ends came to 10 bases. The CDR3 is made up of 16 amino acids. Germline V gene data show CDR1 as MGHRA and CDR2 as YSYEKL. This chain's CDR3 is CASSPPDISYNSPLHF. In DNA, the CDR3 is TGCGCCAGCAGCCCCCCGGACATCTCCTATAATTCACCCCTCCACTTT.

The chain joins TRBV7-8 to TRBJ2-2, with TRBD1 as a possible D gene (6 bases). The CDR3 sequence is 15 residues long. V lost 3 bases and J lost 2, with 10 bases in between. Looked up from germline, CDR1 is SGHVS and CDR2 is FQNEAQ. CDR3 DNA: TGTGCCAGCAGCTTGGGCAGGGGTAACACCGGGGAGCTGTTTTTT. Protein: CASSLGRGNTGELFF.

The CDR3, as DNA: TGTGCCAGCAGCCACCAGGATAACTATGGCTACACCTTC. Protein product: CASSHQDNYGYTF. This chain connects TRBV7-9 to TRBJ1-2; no clear D. CDR1 SEHNR and CDR2 FQNEAQ come from the germline V gene (reference sequence). The CDR3 is 13 residues long. V was cut by 5 bases and J by 1 base, with 8 bases left in between.